This T cell receptor beta chain came from a study of CD8+ T cells in alopecia areata. Overall study: Treatment of the treated patients consisted of oral tofacitinib, 5 to 10 mg twice daily.

Following extraction, RNA underwent reverse transcription to cDNA, which served as the sequencing template. Profiling relied on immunoSEQ multiplex PCR, and the TCRdb table lists in-frame clones only, not all of them. The data contain about 130,000 clones, about 60% of them singletons. T lymphocytes (CD4+ and CD8+) were sorted from PBMCs. In germline, CDR1 is SGHTS, CDR2 YDEGEE. Between the trimmed V and J ends, which lost 4 bases and 6 bases, there was a span of 17 bases. The length of the CDR3 is 15 residues. This clone was seen more than once but under ten times. This clonotype was obtained from a human donor with alopecia areata. The chain recombines TRBV5-8 with TRBJ1-5; D uncertain. The sample here was CD4+ T cells sorted from blood, taken at week 0. CDR3 coding DNA: TGTGCCAGCAGCCAACTCCCGAATGGAGTTCAGCCCCAGCATTTT. Translation gives CASSQLPNGVQPQHF.